The 2 T cell receptor beta chains in this list originate from one sample, sequenced in a study of technical replicates of blood from several donors. Using immunoSEQ multiplex PCR, the repertoire was profiled, and TCRdb retains in-frame clones only, with some absent. The table has some 74,000 clones, 95% to 98% seen once; the top ten hold around 0.29%. Material: T cells isolated from PBMCs. The receptors originated from a human donor in good health.

The chain links TRBV30 to TRBJ2-3; D possibly corresponds to TRBD1 (5 bases). CDR1 GTSNPN and CDR2 SVGIG come from the germline V gene (reference sequence). V lost 0 bases and J lost 6, with 13 bases in between. The CDR3 has 14 amino acids. The CDR3 is CAWSVPGMGDTQYF. The CDR3 DNA sequence: TGTGCCTGGAGTGTACCAGGGATGGGGGATACGCAGTATTTT. Drawing the rest from reference TRBV30 and TRBJ2-3, the complete variable domain is SQTIHQWPATLVQPVGSPLSLECTVEGTSNPNLYWYRQAAGRGLQLLFYSVGIGQISSEVPQNLSASRPQDRQFILSSKKLLLSDSGFYLCAWSVPGMGDTQYFGPGTRLTVL.

This sequence joins TRBV10-2 and TRBJ2-5, with 9 bases matching TRBD2. CDR3 length: 15 residues. Germline CDR1 and CDR2: WSHSY and SAAADI. Losses at the gene ends were 0 bases for V and 5 bases for J; bases not matched to a gene: 4. The CDR3 here is CASSESPSGMETQYF. The CDR3 DNA is TGCGCCAGCAGTGAGTCTCCTAGCGGGATGGAGACCCAGTACTTC.